This paragraph covers one T cell receptor (beta chain) sequence. This specimen belongs to a study of blood T cell repertoires in COVID-19. The wider study: The United States, Italy and Spain provided the acute and convalescent COVID-19 samples. PBMCs, B-cell-depleted T cells, or T cells provided the cDNA or gDNA that made up the material.

The CDR3 length is 14 residues. Germline CDR1 and CDR2: MDHEN and SYDVKM. V was pared by 5 bases and J by 4 bases, with 14 bases between. As handled by the study authors: Nucleated cell number was recorded as an estimate derived from reference gene primer amplification. This table comes from immunoSEQ multiplex PCR, and its TCRdb copy is limited to in-frame clones, with some not included. The V and J calls and clone size were taken over from that table, and D and trimming were inferred from the DNA. The sample consists of 200,000 to 300,000 clones, just over 85% of them appearing once. Specimen: peripheral blood. This TCR was sampled from an elderly man with acute or convalescent COVID-19. The gene calls are TRBV28 and TRBJ2-5, with a possible D match to TRBD2 (6 bases). CDR3 DNA sequence: TGTGCCAGCAGTCCTGCCCTCGGGGGAGAGACCCAGTACTTC. This translates into CASSPALGGETQYF.